The 5 T cell receptor beta chains below all came from one sample that was sequenced in a study of blood T cells in healthy people across ages. Using a J-beta primer mix together with a sample-barcoded 5' primer, a second PCR was run for 7 to 11 cycles. TCRdb reanalysed the 5' RACE reads using MiXCR and keeps one entry per CDR3 protein. Of about 2 million distinct CDR3 sequences in the sample, 49% were seen once. Source material: blood. These receptors were collected from a woman between 40 and 50 years old in good health.

The rearrangement joins TRBV6-4 to TRBJ2-1; TRBD2 agrees at 10 bases. V was clipped by 0 bases and J by 4 bases; unmatched bases: 0. The CDR3 is 15 residues long. Germline-derived CDR1 and CDR2 are MRHNA and SNTAGT. The CDR3 reads CASSDSTSGYNEQFF. The CDR3 DNA sequence: TGTGCCAGCAGTGACTCGACTAGCGGGTACAATGAGCAGTTCTTC.

V and J are TRBV27 and TRBJ2-7; 8 bases are shared with TRBD2. J gave up 5 bases and V 7 bases, and 13 bases lay outside the gene matches. The length of the CDR3 is 15 residues. The germline gives CDR1 MNHEY, CDR2 SMNVEV (reference sequence). CDR3: CASTSPGGGHDEQYF. The CDR3 DNA is TGTGCCAGCACTTCCCCCGGGGGGGGGCATGACGAGCAGTACTTC.

This chain's CDR3 is CSARRGVWTGAHPNYGYTF. DNA for the CDR3: TGCAGTGCGAGAAGGGGGGTGTGGACAGGGGCCCACCCCAACTATGGCTACACCTTC. The chain recombines TRBV20-1 with TRBJ1-2; 9 bases map to TRBD1. V trimming: 6 bases; J trimming: 2 bases; junction bases outside the gene matches: 22. CDR1 and CDR2 (germline): DFQATT, SNEGSKA (reference sequence). The CDR3 length is 19 residues.

The V gene is TRBV5-1, the J gene TRBJ2-7, with 8 nucleotides matching TRBD1. This CDR3 region has 16 residues. CDR1 is SGHRS and CDR2 is YFSETQ in the germline V gene. V was clipped by 3 bases and J by 2 bases; unmatched bases: 10. CDR3 in amino acids: CASSSVQGEGTYEQYF. The DNA for the CDR3 is TGCGCCAGCAGCTCCGTACAGGGGGAAGGCACCTACGAGCAGTACTTC.

J is TRBJ2-7 and V is TRBV5-1, with 8 bases identical to TRBD1. CDR3 length: 15 amino acids. Germline V CDR1 and CDR2: SGHRS, YFSETQ. J gave up 7 bases and V 1 base, and 10 bases lay outside the gene matches. CDR3 protein: CASSLWDRMGTEQYF. The CDR3 DNA sequence: TGCGCCAGCAGCTTGTGGGACAGGATGGGTACAGAGCAGTACTTC.